The rows below give T cell receptor beta chains drawn from one sample of a study of shared clonotypes between healthy human individuals. Method: immunoSEQ multiplex PCR; TCRdb's copy keeps in-frame clones and lacks some. The top ten hold 0.3% of the sample, which has 630,000 or so clones, 95% to 98% seen once. Sequences were obtained from naive CD8+ T cells sorted from blood. Receptors were obtained from a man aged 30 to 45 in good health. Each CDR3 is given with its conserved first and last residue. Fields, in order: clone size, V gene, D gene, J gene, CDR3 length, CDR3 protein, CDR3 DNA. A D gene is named only where the DNA matches it firmly. Clone size is not always given. Where it is, it says once, few, many or a class for expanded clones.

clone size: once
V gene: TRBV7-2
D gene: TRBD2
J gene: TRBJ2-3
CDR3 length: 17
CDR3 protein: CASSEGLAGGGTDTQYF
CDR3 DNA: TGTGCCAGCAGCGAGGGACTAGCGGGAGGAGGCACAGATACGCAGTATTTT

clone size: NA
V gene: TRBV6-1
D gene: NA
J gene: TRBJ2-7
CDR3 length: 14
CDR3 protein: CASSPSDSSYEQYF
CDR3 DNA: TGTGCCAGCAGTCCCTCGGACAGCTCCTACGAGCAGTACTTC

clone size: NA
V gene: TRBV29-1
D gene: NA
J gene: TRBJ2-7
CDR3 length: 13
CDR3 protein: CSVEDGLAGEQYF
CDR3 DNA: TGCAGCGTTGAAGATGGTCTAGCAGGCGAGCAGTACTTC

clone size: NA
V gene: TRBV5-1
D gene: NA
J gene: TRBJ2-3
CDR3 length: 13
CDR3 protein: CASSLARGDTQYF
CDR3 DNA: TGCGCCAGCAGCTTGGCGAGGGGAGATACGCAGTATTTT

clone size: NA
V gene: TRBV7-9
D gene: NA
J gene: TRBJ1-3
CDR3 length: 15
CDR3 protein: CASSPPNFSGNTIYF
CDR3 DNA: TGTGCCAGCAGCCCCCCGAACTTTTCCGGAAACACCATATATTTT

clone size: NA
V gene: TRBV28
D gene: TRBD2
J gene: TRBJ2-7
CDR3 length: 13
CDR3 protein: CASSFGLAYEQYF
CDR3 DNA: TGTGCCAGCAGTTTCGGACTAGCGTACGAGCAGTACTTC

clone size: NA
V gene: TRBV13
D gene: NA
J gene: TRBJ2-3
CDR3 length: 12
CDR3 protein: CASSLITDTQYF
CDR3 DNA: TGTGCCAGCAGCTTAATAACAGATACGCAGTATTTT

clone size: NA
V gene: TRBV7-6
D gene: NA
J gene: TRBJ1-1
CDR3 length: 14
CDR3 protein: CASSFLDSNSEAFF
CDR3 DNA: TGTGCCAGCAGCTTCTTGGATTCAAATTCTGAAGCTTTCTTT

clone size: NA
V gene: TRBV29-1
D gene: TRBD2
J gene: TRBJ2-7
CDR3 length: 14
CDR3 protein: CSVGGTSGRYEQYF
CDR3 DNA: TGCAGCGTTGGAGGGACTAGCGGACGCTACGAGCAGTACTTC

clone size: NA
V gene: TRBV11-3
D gene: TRBD2
J gene: TRBJ2-1
CDR3 length: 15
CDR3 protein: CASSYHSGSAAEQFF
CDR3 DNA: TGTGCCAGCAGCTACCATAGCGGGAGCGCCGCGGAGCAGTTCTTC

clone size: NA
V gene: TRBV5-6
D gene: NA
J gene: TRBJ1-2
CDR3 length: 15
CDR3 protein: CASSSRVGPIYGYTF
CDR3 DNA: TGTGCCAGCAGCTCCAGGGTAGGGCCAATCTATGGCTACACCTTC

clone size: NA
V gene: TRBV7-9
D gene: NA
J gene: TRBJ2-1
CDR3 length: 17
CDR3 protein: CASSLEGSLRHYNEQFF
CDR3 DNA: TGTGCCAGCAGCTTAGAAGGCAGCCTTCGCCACTACAATGAGCAGTTCTTC

clone size: NA
V gene: TRBV2
D gene: NA
J gene: TRBJ1-4
CDR3 length: 12
CDR3 protein: CASLGVNEKLFF
CDR3 DNA: TGTGCCAGCCTGGGAGTCAATGAAAAACTGTTTTTT

clone size: NA
V gene: TRBV30
D gene: NA
J gene: TRBJ1-1
CDR3 length: 13
CDR3 protein: CAWSAFGGAEAFF
CDR3 DNA: TGTGCCTGGAGCGCCTTCGGGGGCGCTGAAGCTTTCTTT

clone size: few
V gene: TRBV18
D gene: NA
J gene: TRBJ1-2
CDR3 length: 14
CDR3 protein: CASSDVGLGYGYTF
CDR3 DNA: TGTGCCAGCTCAGATGTGGGCCTCGGCTATGGCTACACCTTC

clone size: once
V gene: TRBV28
D gene: NA
J gene: TRBJ1-2
CDR3 length: 14
CDR3 protein: CASSFWDTNYGYTF
CDR3 DNA: TGTGCCAGCAGTTTCTGGGATACTAACTATGGCTACACCTTC